This T cell receptor (beta chain) was retrieved from a study of blood T cells in healthy people across ages. Findings of the study overall: Donor CMV status, an unknown factor, possibly confounded changes in expanded clonotypes. Diversity was higher, and naive CD4+ cells more numerous, in long-lived donors than in aged donors. Naive and antigen-experienced cells could not be conclusively compared, given unsorted PBMCs.

This CDR3 has 14 residues. From germline, CDR1 is SGDLS and CDR2 YYNGEE. The V end was cut by 2 bases, the J end by 2 bases, with 10 bases between. PCR was performed a second time for about 6 to 12 cycles using a sample-barcoded 5' primer and a J-beta primer mix. TCRdb called the 5' RACE reads again in MiXCR, with one record for every CDR3 protein. Of 800,000 to 950,000 distinct CDR3 sequences in the sample, almost 30% were seen once. This clonotype was detected only a few times. Antigen: not known. This sample was shared with a second study, whose subject was T cells of mothers and their children. From that report: cDNA was made from all extracted RNA, about 1.5 ug per 15 ul.

V and J are TRBV9 and TRBJ2-5; maybe TRBD1 (5 bases). Sequences were obtained from blood. This receptor was taken from a woman aged 40 to 50 in good health. The CDR3 DNA follows: TGTGCCAGCAGCGTTCAGGGTCTACAAGAGACCCAGTACTTC. Translated, it gives CASSVQGLQETQYF.